One sample yielded the 14 T cell receptor beta chains listed below, sequenced in a study of OX40 agonist ivuxolimab in advanced cancers. Sequenced by immunoSEQ multiplex PCR; TCRdb stores in-frame clones only, minus some. The sample records about 50,000 clones, roughly 87% being singletons. The starting material was CD4+ or CD8+ T cells sorted from blood, obtained in a trial of the OX40 agonist ivuxolimab. The source is an adult with an advanced solid tumor such as melanoma, head and neck, liver or kidney cancer.

This clone appeared a single time. V gene TRBV11-2 combines with J gene TRBJ1-2; 10 nucleotides line up with TRBD1. The V gene end was trimmed by 5 bases and the J gene end by 8 bases; junction bases not matched to a gene: 14. The germline V gene has CDR1 SGHAT and CDR2 FQNNGV. The CDR3 covers 16 residues. CDR3 DNA: TGTGCCAGCAGCCAAACCGACAGGGGGCAATCAGAGGGCTACACCTTC. This sequence encodes CASSQTDRGQSEGYTF. The full variable domain, its missing parts supplied by reference TRBV11-2 and TRBJ1-2, is EAGVAQSPRYKIIEKRQSVAFWCNPISGHATLYWYQQILGQGPKLLIQFQNNGVVDDSQLPKDRFSAERLKGVDSTLKIQPAKLEDSAVYLCASSQTDRGQSEGYTFGSGTRLTVV.

This clone was seen a handful of times. The chain has TRBV29-1 and TRBJ1-4; tentatively, D is TRBD1 (6 bases). Germline-derived CDR1 and CDR2 are SQVTM and ANQGSEA. Trimming left V 6 bases short and J 4 bases short, with 18 bases between. This CDR3 is 15 amino acids long. The chain's CDR3 is CSVKGGPQDNEKLFF. The DNA of the CDR3 is TGCAGCGTCAAAGGGGGGCCGCAAGATAATGAAAAACTGTTTTTT.

V gene TRBV27 combines with J gene TRBJ1-1; tentatively, D is TRBD1 (5 bases). The ends were cut back, 6 bases at V and 7 bases at J, with 15 bases in the middle. CDR1 is MNHEY, CDR2 SMNVEV, per germline (reference sequence). CDR3 length: 13 amino acids. The CDR3 protein is CASSPTGQIEAFF. CDR3 coding DNA: TGTGCCAGCAGCCCCACGGGGCAGATTGAAGCTTTCTTT.

Only one count was recorded for this clone. V usage is TRBV28 and J usage is TRBJ2-5; 10 positions match TRBD1. The germline V gene encodes CDR1 MDHEN and CDR2 SYDVKM. The CDR3 covers 16 residues. Trimming at V came to 5 bases and at J to 3 bases, leaving 9 bases not matched to a gene. The CDR3 region is CASSTNTGTGEETQYF. The CDR3 DNA is TGTGCCAGCAGTACAAATACCGGGACAGGGGAAGAGACCCAGTACTTC.

V and J are TRBV7-6 and TRBJ2-2, with D maybe TRBD1 (5 bases). In germline, CDR1 is SGHVS, CDR2 FNYEAQ. The length of the CDR3 is 12 residues. V lost 4 bases to trimming and J lost 8 bases, with 8 bases between them. The CDR3 DNA reads as TGTGCCAGCAGCTACCGGACAGGGGAGCTGTTTTTT. This encodes CASSYRTGELFF.

This chain connects TRBV6-5 to TRBJ1-1; TRBD1 is a possible D gene (5 bases). Germline V lookup: CDR1 MNHEY, CDR2 SVGAGI. The V end was cut by 5 bases, the J end by 1 base, with 5 bases between. This CDR3 region has 12 residues. This CDR3 is CASSTGNTEAFF. CDR3 coding DNA: TGTGCCAGCAGTACAGGGAACACTGAAGCTTTCTTT.

V usage is TRBV11-2 and J usage is TRBJ1-3; D unresolved. This CDR3 is 17 amino acids long. CDR1 and CDR2 (germline): SGHAT, FQNNGV. Trimming took off 1 base at V and 2 bases at J, with 15 bases between the two ends. CDR3 residues: CASSLGYGSQAGNTIYF. The CDR3 coding sequence is TGTGCCAGCAGCTTAGGGTATGGGTCCCAGGCTGGAAACACCATATATTTT.

V is TRBV27 and J is TRBJ1-2; no clear D. The CDR3 is made up of 13 amino acids. CDR1 MNHEY and CDR2 SMNVEV come from the germline V gene (reference sequence). V lost 4 bases, J lost 2 bases, and 8 bases lay in between. The CDR3 region has the DNA TGTGCCAGCAGTTACAACAGCAACTATGGCTACACCTTC. As protein: CASSYNSNYGYTF.

The gene calls are TRBV5-5 and TRBJ1-6, with TRBD1 identical over 10 bases. J lost 2 bases, V lost 4 bases, and 3 bases had no gene match. The CDR3 extends over 16 amino acids. Per the germline V gene, CDR1 is SGHKS and CDR2 is YYEKEE (reference sequence). DNA for the CDR3: TGTGCCAGCAGCCTAGGGACAGGGGCCTATAATTCACCCCTCCACTTT. Amino acids: CASSLGTGAYNSPLHF.

This chain uses TRBV19 with TRBJ1-2; the match to TRBD1 covers 7 bases. CDR1 is LNHDA and CDR2 is SQIVND in the germline V gene (reference sequence). The CDR3 consists of 13 residues. Trimming at V came to 6 bases and at J to 2 bases, leaving 3 bases not matched to a gene. CDR3 in DNA: TGTGCCAGTAGGGCGACAGGGAACTATGGCTACACCTTC. Protein: CASRATGNYGYTF.

This chain connects TRBV18 to TRBJ2-7, with 7 bases identical to TRBD2. Germline V lookup: CDR1 KGHSH, CDR2 LQKENI. V shed 3 bases and J 4 bases; nucleotides not matched to a gene: 0. The CDR3 covers 12 residues. Here the CDR3 reads CASSPGGYEQYV. The DNA of the CDR3 is TGTGCCAGCTCACCCGGGGGGTACGAGCAGTACGTC.

In its sample, this clone was seen a few times. The V gene is TRBV7-8, the J gene TRBJ2-1, with D tentatively TRBD1 or TRBD2 (5 bases each). The CDR3 totals 12 residues. Per the germline V gene, CDR1 is SGHVS and CDR2 is FQNEAQ. The ends were cut back, 4 bases at V and 9 bases at J, with 10 bases in the middle. The CDR3 is CASSYTGTEQFF. In DNA, the CDR3 is TGTGCCAGCAGCTACACGGGGACTGAGCAGTTCTTC.

The chain combines TRBV7-9 with TRBJ2-7; no clear D. V was clipped by 4 bases and J by 3 bases, with 7 bases between them. There are 12 residues in the CDR3. Germline values: CDR1 SEHNR, CDR2 FQNEAQ (reference sequence). The CDR3 loop is CASSSRVYEQYF. The CDR3 bases are TGTGCCAGCAGCTCTCGAGTCTACGAGCAGTACTTC. The full variable domain, completed using reference TRBV7-9 and TRBJ2-7, is DTGVSQNPRHKITKRGQNVTFRCDPISEHNRLYWYRQTLGQGPEFLTYFQNEAQLEKSRLLSDRFSAERPKGSFSTLEIQRTEQGDSAMYLCASSSRVYEQYFGPGTRLTVT.

The gene calls are TRBV11-1 and TRBJ1-2, with 9 bases identical to TRBD1. Germline trimming cut 5 bases from V and 4 bases from J; bases unmatched to any gene: 11. This CDR3 contains 16 residues. The germline V gene encodes CDR1 SGHAT and CDR2 FQDESV (reference sequence). CDR3 residues: CASSLRTGVLLYGYTF. The DNA for the CDR3 is TGTGCCAGCAGCCTAAGGACAGGGGTCCTCCTCTATGGCTACACCTTC.